This record covers a single TCR beta chain. This sample was taken from a study of shared T cell receptors in the human thymus. The method was immunoSEQ multiplex PCR; TCRdb's version includes in-frame clones alone and lacks a portion of them. Of 600,000 to 900,000 clones in the sample, 70% to 90% were seen once. The length of the CDR3 is 14 residues. The V end lost 0 bases, the J end lost 3 bases, and 5 bases lay between the germline ends. CDR1 and CDR2 (germline): SGHDN, FVKESK. The same data also went into a second study, on human thymus T cells. As reported in that work: Having corrective surgery for congenital heart defects, healthy Finnish infants were the ones who donated. Both thymic and peripheral blood repertoires showed apparently biased V and J usage. Unrelated people showed highly overlapping thymic repertoires, related research reported.

The chain recombines TRBV14 with TRBJ2-2; no clear D gene. The TCR was taken from a girl under three years old with a congenital heart defect. The material sequenced was thymocytes. The CDR3 sequence is CASSQDRHTGELFF. The CDR3 DNA follows: TGTGCCAGCAGCCAAGACCGTCACACCGGGGAGCTGTTTTTT.